Listed here are 9 T cell receptor beta chains from one sample, sequenced in a study of PD-1 and CTLA-4 blockade in melanoma. Produced via immunoSEQ multiplex PCR; TCRdb's table is partial and in-frame only. This table has around 31,000 clones, approximately 90% appearing once. The sequenced sample was CD8+ T cells from peripheral blood, obtained from a patient given anti-PD-1 treatment. The receptors stem from a human donor with melanoma.

This clone was counted once. This chain joins TRBV12-3 or TRBV12-4 and TRBJ1-1; the D is unclear. V lost 5 bases and J 6 bases, leaving 10 bases between the germline ends. The CDR3 is made up of 12 amino acids. CDR3 in amino acids: CASSGQWSEAFF. In DNA, the CDR3 is TGTGCCAGCAGTGGTCAGTGGTCTGAAGCTTTCTTT.

The chain has TRBV24-1 and TRBJ2-2; a weak D match, TRBD1 (5 bases). The CDR3 has 15 amino acids. Germline V gives CDR1 KGHDR, CDR2 SFDVKD. V was shortened by 7 bases and J by 2 bases, with 13 bases between the two germline ends. CDR3 nucleotide sequence: TGTGCCACCAGCCAATCGGACACCAACACCGGGGAGCTGTTTTTT. Its translation: CATSQSDTNTGELFF.

The genes are TRBV7-8 and TRBJ2-2, with 10 bases fitting TRBD2. The germline CDR1 and CDR2 sequences are SGHVS and FQNEAQ. This CDR3 has 16 amino acids. V was clipped by 4 bases and J by 3 bases; unmatched bases: 5. The CDR3 nucleotides are TGTGCCAGCAGCTCCCCTAGCGGGGGTTACACCGGGGAGCTGTTTTTT. Translated, it gives CASSSPSGGYTGELFF.

The chain couples TRBV19 to TRBJ2-3, with 7 bases matching TRBD1. J lost 6 bases, V lost 9 bases, and 12 bases had no gene match. The length of the CDR3 is 14 residues. Germline V gene data show CDR1 as LNHDA and CDR2 as SQIVND (reference sequence). This chain's CDR3 is CASHRQGVEDTQYF. The CDR3 bases are TGTGCCAGCCATCGACAGGGCGTTGAGGATACGCAGTATTTT.

The rearrangement uses TRBV30 and TRBJ1-2; D uncertain. This CDR3 has 14 residues. In germline, CDR1 is GTSNPN, CDR2 SVGIG (reference sequence). Trimming pared 0 bases from V and 7 bases from J, leaving 15 bases between. Written as DNA, the CDR3 is TGTGCCTGGAGTGTACCCCGGGCCCCCGCTGGCTACACCTTC. Translating it yields CAWSVPRAPAGYTF.

The CDR3 region has the DNA TGCAGCGTTGGCGGCCGATTTCGGGGGGTCCTTCGACCTGTTTATGGCTACACCTTC. Translating it yields CSVGGRFRGVLRPVYGYTF. The chain carries TRBV29-1 and TRBJ1-2; maybe TRBD1 (5 bases). The CDR3 has 19 amino acids. In germline, CDR1 is SQVTM, CDR2 ANQGSEA. The V gene lost 4 bases and the J gene lost 5 bases, with 32 bases spanning the gap.

V and J are TRBV7-9 and TRBJ2-1; D perhaps matches TRBD1 (6 bases). With 3 bases removed from V and 0 bases from J, the gap between germline ends came to 9 bases. Germline V gives CDR1 SEHNR, CDR2 FQNEAQ (reference sequence). The CDR3 runs to 15 residues. In DNA, the CDR3 is TGTGCCAGCAGCTTTACAGGGCGCTCCTACAATGAGCAGTTCTTC. As protein: CASSFTGRSYNEQFF.

The chain has TRBV19 and TRBJ2-1; 7 nucleotides agree with TRBD2. This CDR3 spans 12 amino acids. The germline gives CDR1 LNHDA, CDR2 SQIVND (reference sequence). V lost 6 bases, J lost 9 bases, and 5 bases stayed unmatched. The CDR3 protein is CASRLSSGEQFF. In DNA form, the CDR3 reads TGTGCCAGTAGGCTCTCTAGCGGTGAGCAGTTCTTC.

This rearrangement joins TRBV18 to TRBJ2-3; D is ambiguous. The germline CDR1 and CDR2 sequences are KGHSH and LQKENI. Trimming took off 0 bases at V and 5 bases at J, with 6 bases between the two ends. CDR3 length: 13 residues. The CDR3 DNA is TGTGCCAGCTCACCACCTTTAAGAGATACGCAGTATTTT. Protein product: CASSPPLRDTQYF.